Listed below are T cell receptor beta chains from one sample, sequenced in a study of cytomegalovirus exposure and HLA in healthy donors. TCRdb keeps only in-frame clones here, not all; method: immunoSEQ multiplex PCR. This table has about 150,000 clones, around 10% appearing once. Input material: PBMCs. The source is a male donor in good health and CMV-seronegative. Each CDR3 is given with its conserved first and last residue. The D gene is left open where the match is weak. Only some rows state a clone size, as once, few, many or a class for expanded clones.

len	v_gene	d_gene	j_gene	abundance	CDR3aa	CDR3nt
15	TRBV19	.	TRBJ1-2	.	CASSIPGQLERGYTF	TGTGCCAGTAGTATACCCGGACAGCTAGAGCGTGGCTACACCTTC
13	TRBV4-2	TRBD1	TRBJ1-4	few	CASSQQTGVKLFF	TGTGCCAGCAGCCAACAGACAGGGGTAAAACTGTTTTTT
16	TRBV27	TRBD1	TRBJ2-1	.	CASSILVGQGYNEQFF	TGTGCCAGCAGTATCCTCGTGGGACAGGGCTACAATGAGCAGTTCTTC
15	TRBV6-1	TRBD1	TRBJ1-5	.	CASSVVGGAGQPQHF	TGTGCCAGCAGTGTAGTAGGGGGCGCGGGCCAGCCCCAGCATTTT
14	TRBV19	TRBD1	TRBJ2-1	few	CASNQGDSYNEQFF	TGTGCCAGTAATCAGGGGGACTCCTACAATGAGCAGTTCTTC
14	TRBV7-9	TRBD2	TRBJ2-7	few	CASSGSGRSYEQYF	TGTGCCAGCAGCGGCAGCGGGAGGTCTTACGAGCAGTACTTC
14	TRBV5-4	.	TRBJ1-3	few	CASSSGGSGNTIYF	TGTGCCAGCAGCTCTGGAGGTTCTGGAAACACCATATATTTT
16	TRBV4-1	.	TRBJ1-1	few	CASSTPAKFTNTEAFF	TGCGCCAGCTCTACCCCAGCGAAGTTTACGAACACTGAAGCTTTCTTT
14	TRBV5-1	.	TRBJ1-2	few	CASSGEETNYGYTF	TGCGCCAGCAGCGGAGAAGAGACGAACTATGGCTACACCTTC
16	TRBV10-3	.	TRBJ1-3	few	CATLPGPDNSGNTIYF	TGTGCCACCCTCCCAGGCCCCGACAACTCTGGAAACACCATATATTTT
17	TRBV9	TRBD2	TRBJ2-7	.	CASSVGTSGRIPYEQYF	TGTGCCAGCAGCGTAGGGACTAGCGGGAGGATCCCCTACGAGCAGTACTTC
16	TRBV15	.	TRBJ2-7	few	CATSRTLTGEWEEQYF	TGTGCCACCAGCAGAACTCTAACGGGGGAATGGGAAGAGCAGTACTTC
17	TRBV4-3	TRBD2	TRBJ2-1	few	CASSQDGPSGRIDEQFF	TGCGCCAGCAGCCAAGATGGTCCTAGCGGGAGAATTGATGAGCAGTTCTTC
18	TRBV4-2	.	TRBJ2-3	.	CASSQDSYGQGITDTQYF	TGTGCCAGCAGCCAAGATTCCTACGGGCAGGGGATCACAGATACGCAGTATTTT
14	TRBV9	.	TRBJ1-3	few	CASSGEISGNTIYF	TGTGCCAGCAGCGGAGAGATCTCTGGAAACACCATATATTTT
14	TRBV7-2	TRBD1	TRBJ2-7	.	CASSKGQGNYEQYF	TGTGCCAGCAGCAAGGGACAGGGCAACTACGAGCAGTACTTC